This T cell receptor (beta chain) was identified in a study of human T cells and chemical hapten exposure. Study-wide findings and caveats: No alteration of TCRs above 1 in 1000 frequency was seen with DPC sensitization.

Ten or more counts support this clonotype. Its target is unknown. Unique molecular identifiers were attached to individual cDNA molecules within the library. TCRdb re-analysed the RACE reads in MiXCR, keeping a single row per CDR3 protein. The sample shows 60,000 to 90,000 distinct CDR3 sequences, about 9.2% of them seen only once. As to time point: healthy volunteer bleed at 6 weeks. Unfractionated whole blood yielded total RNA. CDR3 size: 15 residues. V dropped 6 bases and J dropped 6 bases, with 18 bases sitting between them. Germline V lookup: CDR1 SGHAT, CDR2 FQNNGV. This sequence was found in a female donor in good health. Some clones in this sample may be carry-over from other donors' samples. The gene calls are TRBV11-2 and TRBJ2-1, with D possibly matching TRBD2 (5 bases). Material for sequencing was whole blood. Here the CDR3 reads CASRSLAPQPNEQFF. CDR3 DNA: TGTGCCAGCAGATCCCTAGCCCCCCAGCCCAATGAGCAGTTCTTC.